Shown below are 14 T cell receptor beta chains from a single sample sequenced in a study of blood T cell repertoires in COVID-19 (TCRdb year 2020). Libraries were prepared through the immunoSEQ multiplex PCR assay. This is the immuneACCESS table as TCRdb keeps it, with only in-frame sequences that have V and J called. A part of the clones is gone; compared with another copy, unresolved V genes explain less than half, and the rest is unexplained. The sample table contains approximately 30,000 clones; only one count was recorded for approximately 76% of them. Approximately 40% of the sample is taken by the ten largest. The sequenced material came from peripheral blood. The receptor set was obtained from a man in his 70s with acute or convalescent COVID-19.

The chain uses TRBV29-1 and TRBJ2-7; TRBD2 matches at 8 bases. Germline lookup yields CDR1 SQVTM and CDR2 ANQGSEA. Trimming took 7 bases from V and 2 from J; bases not matched to a gene: 10. This CDR3 has 14 amino acids. The CDR3 bases are TGCAGCGCTATGAAGGATAGCGGGGCCTACGAGCAGTACTTC. This encodes CSAMKDSGAYEQYF.

J is TRBJ1-2 and V is TRBV19; D perhaps matches TRBD1 (5 bases). CDR3 length: 16 residues. The V end lost 7 bases, the J end lost 3 bases, and 21 bases lay between the germline ends. Germline V gene data show CDR1 as LNHDA and CDR2 as SQIVND (reference sequence). The chain's CDR3 is CASTGQALRGDYGYTF. CDR3 nucleotides: TGTGCCAGTACCGGACAAGCCCTGCGGGGCGACTATGGCTACACCTTC.

This sequence joins TRBV12-3 or TRBV12-4 and TRBJ1-2; a weak D match, TRBD1 (5 bases). This CDR3 has 13 residues. Trimming took off 6 bases at V and 3 bases at J, with 11 bases between the two ends. The CDR3 nucleotides read TGTGCCAGCAGAGGCGGGGGGGACTATGGCTACACCTTC. This translates into CASRGGGDYGYTF.

The chain employs TRBV30 and TRBJ2-1; 11 nucleotides align to TRBD2. The J segment lost 8 bases and the V segment lost 3 bases, leaving 12 bases of the junction unmatched. Looked up from germline, CDR1 is GTSNPN and CDR2 is SVGIG (reference sequence). CDR3 length: 16 amino acids. The CDR3 spells CAWSRQLAGGEDEQFF. The CDR3 coding sequence is TGTGCCTGGAGCCGCCAGCTAGCGGGGGGAGAGGATGAGCAGTTCTTC.

This sequence joins TRBV6-6 and TRBJ1-3, with D tentatively TRBD1 (6 bases). With 5 bases removed from V and 0 bases from J, the gap between germline ends came to 11 bases. The CDR3 loop spans 15 amino acids. The germline CDR1 and CDR2 sequences are MNHNY and SVGAGI (reference sequence). CDR3 loop: CASSPPGDSGNTIYF. Written as DNA, the CDR3 is TGTGCCAGCAGTCCGCCAGGGGACTCTGGAAACACCATATATTTT.

This chain uses TRBV28 with TRBJ2-7; 7 positions match TRBD2. The CDR3 is 15 amino acids. Losses at the gene ends were 4 bases for V and 5 bases for J; bases not matched to a gene: 11. CDR1 is MDHEN and CDR2 is SYDVKM in the germline V gene. The CDR3 sequence is CASSSGGSEVHEQYF. In DNA form, the CDR3 reads TGTGCCAGCAGTTCCGGGGGGAGCGAGGTCCACGAGCAGTACTTC.

The rearrangement uses TRBV29-1 and TRBJ2-1; 15 bases agree with TRBD2. V lost 4 bases and J lost 9; bases outside the gene matches: 7. Germline-derived CDR1 and CDR2 are SQVTM and ANQGSEA. The CDR3 has 15 amino acids. The CDR3 loop reads CSVGTSGGAEGEQFF. The CDR3 coding sequence is TGCAGCGTTGGGACTAGCGGGGGGGCTGAGGGTGAGCAGTTCTTC.

CDR3 amino acids: CASSLEPSTYEQYF. The CDR3, as DNA: TGTGCCAGCAGCTTAGAACCGAGTACCTACGAGCAGTACTTC. J is TRBJ2-7 and V is TRBV7-2, with no clear D. Between the trimmed V and J ends, which lost 1 base and 2 bases, there was a span of 9 bases. CDR1 and CDR2 from the germline V gene are SGHTA and FQGNSA. The CDR3 sequence is 14 residues long.

The V and J genes are TRBV6-2 or TRBV6-3 and TRBJ2-3, with D uncertain. CDR1 MNHEY and CDR2 SVGEGT come from the germline V gene. The V and J ends lost 0 bases and 4 bases respectively, with 5 bases between them. This CDR3 has 13 residues. Written as DNA, the CDR3 is TGTGCCAGCAGTTACTCTCCTTCAGATACGCAGTATTTT. It translates to CASSYSPSDTQYF.

The chain joins TRBV28 to TRBJ2-1, with D perhaps matching TRBD2 (6 bases). Germline V gene lookup returns CDR1 MDHEN and CDR2 SYDVKM. The V gene lost 3 bases and the J gene lost 7 bases, with 13 bases spanning the gap. The CDR3 consists of 14 residues. The CDR3 here is CASSFGGALNEQFF. The CDR3 region has the DNA TGTGCCAGCAGTTTTGGCGGGGCCTTGAATGAGCAGTTCTTC.

V usage is TRBV18 and J usage is TRBJ2-7, with 7 bases fitting TRBD1. CDR1 KGHSH and CDR2 LQKENI come from the germline V gene. V lost 3 bases, J lost 3 bases, and 2 bases stayed unmatched. CDR3 length equals 13 residues. The CDR3 here is CASSPGQYYEQYF. In nucleotides, the CDR3 is TGTGCCAGCTCACCGGGACAGTACTACGAGCAGTACTTC.

In regard to this clone: This may be a read error, as it is one base from a much larger clone. The chain joins TRBV28 to TRBJ1-1; D is perhaps TRBD1 (5 bases). Per the germline V gene, CDR1 is MDHEN and CDR2 is SYDVKM. This CDR3 is 13 amino acids long. Trimming removed 1 base at V and 3 bases at J, with 6 bases between. The CDR3 DNA follows: TGTGCCAGCAGTTTATTGACAGACACTGAAGCTTTCTTT. It specifies CASSLLTDTEAFF.

J is TRBJ2-1 and V is TRBV27; no clear D. Germline V gene lookup returns CDR1 MNHEY and CDR2 SMNVEV (reference sequence). Trimming shortened V by 2 bases and J by 1 base, and 9 bases separated the two germline ends. This CDR3 is built from 15 residues. CDR3 nucleotides: TGTGCCAGCAGTTTAAAGACTTTGTCCTACAATGAGCAGTTCTTC. Amino acid sequence: CASSLKTLSYNEQFF.

In this sample, this clone turned up a few times. This chain links TRBV18 with TRBJ2-7, with 9 bases lining up with TRBD1. The CDR3 sequence is 13 residues long. CDR1 and CDR2 (germline): KGHSH, LQKENI. V gave up 5 bases and J gave up 6 bases; unmatched junction bases: 5. The CDR3 spells CASSTGQGSEQYF. In DNA form, the CDR3 reads TGTGCCAGCTCAACGGGACAGGGTTCCGAGCAGTACTTC. Variable domain in full (rest from reference TRBV18 and TRBJ2-7): NAGVMQNPRHLVRRRGQEARLRCSPMKGHSHVYWYRQLPEEGLKFMVYLQKENIIDESGMPKERFSAEFPKEGPSILRIQQVVRGDSAAYFCASSTGQGSEQYFGPGTRLTVT.